This T cell receptor beta chain was identified in a study of blood T cells in healthy people across ages. It was with a sample-barcoded 5' primer and a J-beta primer mix that a second PCR of about 6 to 12 cycles was run. One entry per CDR3 protein results from TCRdb running MiXCR on the 5' RACE reads. This sample has 500,000 to 650,000 distinct CDR3 sequences; roughly a quarter occur once, and the top ten carry 3.6%. The CDR3 is 16 amino acids. The junction had 7 bases not matched to a gene; V was cut back by 5 bases and J by 1 base. CDR1 and CDR2 (germline): SGHTA, FQGNSA. The same specimen was also included in a second study, on T cells of mothers and their children.

The source is a boy aged 2 to 10 in good health. Sequences were obtained from blood. The rearrangement links TRBV7-2 to TRBJ2-2, with TRBD1 matching over 7 bases. The CDR3 DNA is TGTGCCAGCAGCCGGCAGACAGGGCTGAACACCGGGGAGCTGTTTTTT. Translation: CASSRQTGLNTGELFF.